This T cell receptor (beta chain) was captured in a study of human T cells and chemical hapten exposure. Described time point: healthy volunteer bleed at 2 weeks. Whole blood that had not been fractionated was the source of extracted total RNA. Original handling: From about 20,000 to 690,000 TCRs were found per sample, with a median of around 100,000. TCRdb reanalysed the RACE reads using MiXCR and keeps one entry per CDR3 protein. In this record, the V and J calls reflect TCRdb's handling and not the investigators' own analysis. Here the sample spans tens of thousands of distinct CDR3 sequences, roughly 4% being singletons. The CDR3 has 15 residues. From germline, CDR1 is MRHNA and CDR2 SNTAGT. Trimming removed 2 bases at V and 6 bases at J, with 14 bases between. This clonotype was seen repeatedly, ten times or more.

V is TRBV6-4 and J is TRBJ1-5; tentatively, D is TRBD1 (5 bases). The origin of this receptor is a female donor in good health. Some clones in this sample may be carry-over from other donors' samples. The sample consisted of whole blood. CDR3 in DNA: TGTGCCAGCAGTGACAAGGCAGGGCATAGTCAGCCCCAGCATTTT. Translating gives CASSDKAGHSQPQHF.